This T cell receptor beta chain is drawn from a study of shared clonotypes between healthy human individuals. CDR3 length: 13 amino acids. In germline, CDR1 is SGHRS, CDR2 YFSETQ. V was pared by 3 bases and J by 4 bases, with 8 bases between. TCRdb's table, derived via immunoSEQ multiplex PCR, lists solely in-frame clones and lacks some. The table records 950,000 to 1,100,000 clones, about 80% of them present only once. Sequencing was done on a sample of memory CD4+ T cells from PBMCs. Noted subset: CD45RA-negative fraction. The chain combines TRBV5-1 with TRBJ1-5, with no clear D. The sequence derives from a man between 18 and 35 years old in good health. Some clones in this sample may be carry-over from other donors' samples. The CDR3, as DNA: TGCGCCAGCAGCTCCGACCTAAATCAGCCCCAGCATTTT. Translation gives CASSSDLNQPQHF.